Below are 6 T cell receptor beta chains sequenced from a single sample in a study of PD-L1 blockade in urothelial cancer. Some clones are missing from TCRdb's copy, which holds only in-frame ones; the method was immunoSEQ multiplex PCR. The data show some 45,000 clones, approximately 89% seen once. The source was PBMCs, collected around atezolizumab (anti-PD-L1) treatment. The receptors were gathered from a man older than 75 with urothelial cancer.

The rearrangement links TRBV7-7 to TRBJ2-2, with no clear D. Between the trimmed V and J ends, which lost 1 base and 8 bases, there was a span of 5 bases. Germline CDR1 and CDR2: SSHAT and FNYEAQ (reference sequence). There are 12 residues in the CDR3. The CDR3 DNA reads as TGTGCCAGCAGCTTAGTCGGTGGGGAGCTGTTTTTT. Its translation: CASSLVGGELFF.

V is TRBV28 and J is TRBJ2-5; maybe TRBD2 (5 bases). This CDR3 comprises 17 residues. Trimming left V 4 bases short and J 3 bases short, with 21 bases between. CDR1 MDHEN and CDR2 SYDVKM come from the germline V gene. CDR3 coding DNA: TGTGCCAGCAGTTCCCCCCCTCTAGCCGTGGTAGAAGAGACCCAGTACTTC. Protein product: CASSSPPLAVVEETQYF.

The chain recombines TRBV6-6 with TRBJ2-3; 7 bases agree with TRBD1. Germline loops: CDR1 MNHNY, CDR2 SVGAGI (reference sequence). The ends lost 1 base at V and 1 base at J; junction bases unmatched: 5. The CDR3 is made up of 16 amino acids. The CDR3 protein is CASSYLAGTGTDTQYF. CDR3 in DNA: TGTGCCAGCAGTTACTTAGCCGGGACAGGCACAGATACGCAGTATTTT.

The genes are TRBV27 and TRBJ1-2, with 8 nucleotides matching TRBD1. The CDR3 sequence is 15 residues long. Trimming cost V 3 bases and J 4 bases; bases outside gene matches: 7. CDR1 and CDR2 (germline): MNHEY, SMNVEV (reference sequence). For the CDR3, the DNA is TGTGCCAGCAGTTTCGGACAGGGACTACCCTATGGCTACACCTTC. Residues: CASSFGQGLPYGYTF.

This CDR3 reads CASIKLAGGVNEQFF. In nucleotides, the CDR3 is TGTGCCAGCATCAAGCTAGCGGGAGGGGTCAATGAGCAGTTCTTC. The rearrangement uses TRBV7-2 and TRBJ2-1, with 12 bases identical to TRBD2. The CDR3 totals 15 residues. Per germline, CDR1 SGHTA and CDR2 FQGNSA. After removal of 7 bases from V and 6 bases from J, the junction contained 7 bases not matched to a gene. The full variable domain, rest sourced from reference TRBV7-2 and TRBJ2-1, is GAGVSQSPSNKVTEKGKDVELRCDPISGHTALYWYRQSLGQGLEFLIYFQGNSAPDKSGLPSDRFSAERTGGSVSTLTIQRTQQEDSAVYLCASIKLAGGVNEQFFGPGTRLTVL.

This chain joins TRBV7-2 and TRBJ1-2; unclear D gene. Trimming shortened V by 1 base and J by 6 bases, and 12 bases separated the two germline ends. Germline V gene data show CDR1 as SGHTA and CDR2 as FQGNSA. This CDR3 has 14 residues. CDR3 residues: CASSLGVGTDGYTF. As DNA, the CDR3 is TGTGCCAGCAGCTTAGGAGTGGGCACCGATGGCTACACCTTC. The full variable domain, completed using reference TRBV7-2 and TRBJ1-2, is GAGVSQSPSNKVTEKGKDVELRCDPISGHTALYWYRQSLGQGLEFLIYFQGNSAPDKSGLPSDRFSAERTGGSVSTLTIQRTQQEDSAVYLCASSLGVGTDGYTFGSGTRLTVV.